The source of this T cell receptor (beta chain) is a study of post-analysis software for immune sequencing data. Study background: Relapsing-remitting, secondary progressive and progressive-relapsing multiple sclerosis were all included among the disease courses.

General observations from the study: F measure clustering grouped samples strongly by preparation batch. In patients, about five TRBV segments were more frequent than in controls, with TRBV5-6, TRBV5-1 and TRBV20-1 among them. Compared against controls, patients with multiple sclerosis displayed significantly lower normalized Chao1 diversity.

The germline V gene encodes CDR1 SEHNR and CDR2 FQNEAQ (reference sequence). After removal of 5 bases from V and 4 bases from J, the junction contained 9 bases not matched to a gene. There are 17 residues in the CDR3. This clonotype came up a few times. Its antigen is not identified. Researchers reported that TCR beta cDNA libraries carried unique molecular identifiers. Around 500,000 cDNA molecules were obtained per 1 to 10 million input T cells. TCRdb reprocessed the PCR reads with MiXCR, giving one entry per CDR3 protein. The sample has hundreds of thousands of distinct CDR3 sequences, less than 35% seen once; the top ten hold roughly 0.54%.

This sequence was found in a girl between 5 and 17 years old with multiple sclerosis. Input material: blood. The gene calls are TRBV7-9 and TRBJ2-6; 9 nucleotides align to TRBD1. CDR3 bases: TGTGCCAGCAGCGGCCGGGACAGGGAAGCGGGGGCCAACGTCCTGACTTTC. Protein: CASSGRDREAGANVLTF.